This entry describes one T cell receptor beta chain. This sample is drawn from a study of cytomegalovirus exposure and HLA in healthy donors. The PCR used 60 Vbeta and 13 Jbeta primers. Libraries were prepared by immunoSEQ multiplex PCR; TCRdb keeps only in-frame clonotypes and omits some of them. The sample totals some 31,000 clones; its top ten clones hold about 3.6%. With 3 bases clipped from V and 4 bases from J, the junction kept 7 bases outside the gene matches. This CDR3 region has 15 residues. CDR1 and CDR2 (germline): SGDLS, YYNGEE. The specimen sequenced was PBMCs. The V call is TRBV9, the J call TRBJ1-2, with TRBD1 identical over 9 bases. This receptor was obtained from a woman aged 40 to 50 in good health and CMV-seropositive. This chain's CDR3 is CASSAPGTGIYGYTF. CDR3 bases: TGTGCCAGCAGCGCACCCGGGACAGGGATCTATGGCTACACCTTC.